A single sample gave rise to the 22 T cell receptor beta chains below, sequenced in a study of neurological immune-mediated disorders (dated by TCRdb to the late 2010s). Library preparation employed 5' RACE. Sequencing took place on an Illumina HiSeq 2500. The public reads were run again by TCRdb, first through fastp at Q25 and then through MiXCR, and only productive beta chains were kept. Rows are combined by CDR3 protein, so each entry shows the most common genes and DNA. This sample holds tens of thousands of distinct CDR3 sequences; around 3.5% were observed only once. Of the sample, 2.5% to 3% is held by the ten largest clones. Sequenced: PBMCs. The receptors derive from a woman between 50 and 59 years old with multiple sclerosis.

This clonotype appeared many times. V and J are TRBV7-6 and TRBJ1-5; TRBD1 might be the D (5 bases). Germline V gene sequence: CDR1 SGHVS, CDR2 FNYEAQ. There are 15 residues in the CDR3. Trimming left V 1 base short and J 3 bases short, with 10 bases between. The DNA for the CDR3 is TGTGCCAGCAGCTTAGAGTCGGGGCTCAATCAGCCCCAGCATTTT. The encoded protein is CASSLESGLNQPQHF.

This clonotype was observed many times. The chain uses TRBV7-9 and TRBJ2-6; 7 bases map to TRBD1. This CDR3 contains 16 residues. Trimming at V came to 5 bases and at J to 0 bases, leaving 4 bases not matched to a gene. CDR1 is SEHNR, CDR2 FQNEAQ, per germline (reference sequence). The CDR3 nucleotides are TGTGCCAGCAGCACCCACAGGGGCTCTGGGGCCAACGTCCTGACTTTC. Amino acids: CASSTHRGSGANVLTF.

This clonotype was counted many times. This chain connects TRBV5-5 to TRBJ2-7; possibly TRBD2 for D (6 bases). Germline lookup yields CDR1 SGHKS and CDR2 YYEKEE (reference sequence). The V gene lost 0 bases and the J gene lost 4 bases, with 11 bases spanning the gap. This CDR3 comprises 14 residues. The CDR3 loop is CASSLGGARYEQYF. Written as DNA, the CDR3 is TGTGCCAGCAGCTTGGGCGGGGCGCGTTACGAGCAGTACTTC.

This clonotype occurred many times. The chain employs TRBV12-3 or TRBV12-4 and TRBJ1-5; a possible D gene is TRBD1 (5 bases). The length of the CDR3 is 13 residues. The germline V and J ends were trimmed by 3 bases and 9 bases, with 12 bases remaining between them. The CDR3 reads CASSFEGWRPQHF. CDR3 DNA sequence: TGTGCCAGCAGTTTTGAGGGGTGGCGGCCCCAGCATTTT.

This clonotype was found many times. The J gene is TRBJ2-2, the V gene TRBV6-5; unclear D gene. The V gene lost 4 bases and the J gene lost 6 bases, with 6 bases spanning the gap. Germline loops: CDR1 MNHEY, CDR2 SVGAGI. The length of the CDR3 is 12 residues. The CDR3 sequence: CASSSLSGELFF. In DNA form, the CDR3 reads TGTGCCAGCAGTTCTTTGTCCGGGGAGCTGTTTTTT.

In its sample, this clonotype was seen many times. The chain links TRBV5-1 to TRBJ2-7, with 10 bases fitting TRBD2. The CDR3 extends over 16 amino acids. Per germline, CDR1 SGHRS and CDR2 YFSETQ. Losses at the gene ends were 3 bases for V and 3 bases for J; bases not matched to a gene: 9. This chain's CDR3 is CASSSARTSGHYEQYF. The CDR3 coding sequence is TGCGCCAGCAGCTCAGCGAGGACTAGCGGACACTACGAGCAGTACTTC.

Points on this clonotype: A much bigger clone sits one base away, suggesting this may be a read error. The chain has TRBV3-1 and TRBJ2-7, with no clear D. This CDR3 is 15 amino acids long. V lost 2 bases and J lost 7, with 18 bases in between. Germline V gene lookup returns CDR1 LGHDT and CDR2 YNNKEL (reference sequence). The CDR3 sequence: CASSQKLEPFEEQYF. In DNA form, the CDR3 reads TGTGCCAGCAGCCAAAAACTCGAGCCCTTCGAAGAGCAGTACTTC.

There are many counts of this clonotype. The J gene is TRBJ2-5, the V gene TRBV3-1, with 11 positions matching TRBD2. CDR3 length equals 18 residues. CDR1 and CDR2 from the germline V gene are LGHDT and YNNKEL (reference sequence). Trimming removed 1 base from V and 4 bases from J; junction bases left unmatched: 11. CDR3 sequence reads: CASSQGLLAGGVGETQYF. For the CDR3, the DNA is TGTGCCAGCAGCCAAGGACTCCTAGCGGGGGGAGTAGGAGAGACCCAGTACTTC.

There are many counts of this clonotype. V gene TRBV6-4 combines with J gene TRBJ1-5; weak D call: TRBD1 (5 bases). Germline V lookup: CDR1 MRHNA, CDR2 SNTAGT. V lost 6 bases and J 0 bases, leaving 15 bases between the germline ends. CDR3 length: 16 residues. CDR3 amino acids: CASRDVTGNSNQPQHF. CDR3 coding DNA: TGTGCCAGCAGAGACGTCACAGGCAATAGCAATCAGCCCCAGCATTTT.

This clonotype was recorded many times. This chain uses TRBV5-6 with TRBJ2-7, with 7 bases identical to TRBD1. The CDR3 totals 16 residues. Germline V gene lookup returns CDR1 SGHDT and CDR2 YYEEEE. V was pared by 0 bases and J by 1 base, with 7 bases of the junction left unmatched. The CDR3 region has the DNA TGTGCCAGCAGCTTGGAGGACAGGTTATCTTCCTACGAGCAGTACTTC. Encoded protein: CASSLEDRLSSYEQYF.

This clonotype was picked up many times. V gene TRBV20-1 combines with J gene TRBJ2-7, with 8 bases lining up with TRBD1. Germline-derived CDR1 and CDR2 are DFQATT and SNEGSKA (reference sequence). V dropped 2 bases and J dropped 3; count of bases not matched to a gene: 12. CDR3 length equals 16 residues. This chain's CDR3 is CSARMTGARLGYEQYF. Here the CDR3 DNA reads TGCAGTGCTAGAATGACAGGGGCCCGCCTTGGCTACGAGCAGTACTTC.

This clonotype was detected many times. This rearrangement joins TRBV20-1 to TRBJ1-1, with 7 bases identical to TRBD1. The CDR3 is made up of 14 amino acids. The ends lost 0 bases at V and 3 bases at J; junction bases unmatched: 4. CDR1 and CDR2 from the germline V gene are DFQATT and SNEGSKA (reference sequence). The CDR3 is CSARDIQGDTEAFF. CDR3 bases: TGCAGTGCTAGAGATATCCAGGGGGACACTGAAGCTTTCTTT.

There are many counts of this clonotype. The gene calls are TRBV11-2 and TRBJ1-2; D is possibly TRBD1 (5 bases). V gave up 5 bases and J gave up 2 bases, with 18 bases separating them. There are 16 residues in the CDR3. The germline CDR1 and CDR2 sequences are SGHAT and FQNNGV. CDR3 protein: CASSRRSESGNYGYTF. CDR3 DNA sequence: TGTGCCAGCAGCCGCCGTAGTGAGTCAGGGAACTATGGCTACACCTTC.

This clonotype has at least ten counts. The chain links TRBV7-2 to TRBJ1-4; D gene ambiguous. Germline V gene sequence: CDR1 SGHTA, CDR2 FQGNSA. The CDR3 is made up of 13 amino acids. Trimming shortened V by 6 bases and J by 4 bases, and 9 bases separated the two germline ends. CDR3 sequence reads: CASSRRDNEKLFF. The CDR3 coding sequence is TGTGCCAGCAGTCGACGAGATAATGAAAAACTGTTTTTT.

This clonotype was found many times. The rearrangement uses TRBV7-2 and TRBJ2-3; D remains ambiguous. This CDR3 has 14 amino acids. Trimming stripped 3 bases from V and 6 bases from J, with 13 bases between. Germline assignment: CDR1 SGHTA and CDR2 FQGNSA. Written as DNA, the CDR3 is TGTGCCAGCAGCTTGTCAAGACTGGCGGATACGCAGTATTTT. The encoded protein is CASSLSRLADTQYF. The whole variable domain, remainder taken from reference TRBV7-2 and TRBJ2-3, is GAGVSQSPSNKVTEKGKDVELRCDPISGHTALYWYRQSLGQGLEFLIYFQGNSAPDKSGLPSDRFSAERTGGSVSTLTIQRTQQEDSAVYLCASSLSRLADTQYFGPGTRLTVL.

In its sample, this clonotype was seen many times. The chain uses TRBV18 and TRBJ1-6, with no clear D. CDR1 and CDR2 (germline): KGHSH, LQKENI. This CDR3 is built from 14 residues. V gave up 8 bases and J gave up 14 bases, with 22 bases separating them. The CDR3 coding sequence is TGTGCCAGCGGCGACTTGGAGTCGCGTAGGGCCCTCCACTTT. Its translation is CASGDLESRRALHF.

About this clonotype itself: This may be a read error: a much more frequent sequence differs by one nucleotide. The genes are TRBV11-2 and TRBJ1-6; weak D call: TRBD1 (6 bases). Germline-derived CDR1 and CDR2 are SGHAT and FQNNGV. V lost 5 bases and J lost 18, with 20 bases in between. This CDR3 has 13 residues. For the CDR3, the DNA is TGTGCCAGCAGCGCGGGGGGGGCAGGGAATCGCCACTTT. Translation: CASSAGGAGNRHF.

This clonotype was picked up many times. This sequence joins TRBV20-1 and TRBJ2-7; D remains ambiguous. Trimming removed 0 bases at V and 2 bases at J, with 11 bases between. The CDR3 contains 14 residues. The V gene's germline CDR1 is DFQATT and CDR2 SNEGSKA (reference sequence). CDR3 DNA: TGCAGTGCTAGAGACCGACGCGGTACCTACGAGCAGTACTTC. Protein: CSARDRRGTYEQYF.

Ten or more counts support this clonotype. The chain carries TRBV6-2 or TRBV6-3 and TRBJ1-1; 9 bases are shared with TRBD1. The junction had 11 bases not matched to a gene; V was cut back by 0 bases and J by 0 bases. The germline V gene encodes CDR1 MNHEY and CDR2 SVGEGT. The CDR3 sequence is 19 residues long. This chain's CDR3 is CASSYSKGQGSIMNTEAFF. CDR3 sequence (DNA): TGTGCCAGCAGTTACTCGAAGGGACAGGGTTCCATCATGAACACTGAAGCTTTCTTT.

This clonotype was seen a few times. The rearrangement uses TRBV29-1 and TRBJ2-1; the D gene is possibly TRBD1 (5 bases). The CDR3 has 13 amino acids. Germline assignment: CDR1 SQVTM and CDR2 ANQGSEA. Trimming took 7 bases from V and 8 from J, leaving 18 bases between them. The CDR3 sequence is CSALGRVDDEQFF. DNA of the CDR3: TGCAGCGCCCTCGGCAGGGTCGACGATGAGCAGTTCTTC.

This clonotype was seen many times. The chain's CDR3 is CASTSGLEGYTF. In nucleotides, the CDR3 is TGCGCCAGCACGTCAGGGCTGGAGGGCTACACCTTC. The chain couples TRBV5-1 to TRBJ1-2; perhaps TRBD1 as D (5 bases). The CDR3 has 12 residues. Germline values: CDR1 SGHRS, CDR2 YFSETQ. V lost 6 bases and J 8 bases, leaving 14 bases between the germline ends.

In its sample, this clonotype was seen many times. This chain joins TRBV12-3 or TRBV12-4 and TRBJ2-7; D is unclear. This CDR3 comprises 10 residues. V lost 7 bases and J 4 bases, leaving 5 bases between the germline ends. In DNA form, the CDR3 reads TGTGCCAGCACCTTGTACGAGCAGTACTTC. It yields the protein CASTLYEQYF.